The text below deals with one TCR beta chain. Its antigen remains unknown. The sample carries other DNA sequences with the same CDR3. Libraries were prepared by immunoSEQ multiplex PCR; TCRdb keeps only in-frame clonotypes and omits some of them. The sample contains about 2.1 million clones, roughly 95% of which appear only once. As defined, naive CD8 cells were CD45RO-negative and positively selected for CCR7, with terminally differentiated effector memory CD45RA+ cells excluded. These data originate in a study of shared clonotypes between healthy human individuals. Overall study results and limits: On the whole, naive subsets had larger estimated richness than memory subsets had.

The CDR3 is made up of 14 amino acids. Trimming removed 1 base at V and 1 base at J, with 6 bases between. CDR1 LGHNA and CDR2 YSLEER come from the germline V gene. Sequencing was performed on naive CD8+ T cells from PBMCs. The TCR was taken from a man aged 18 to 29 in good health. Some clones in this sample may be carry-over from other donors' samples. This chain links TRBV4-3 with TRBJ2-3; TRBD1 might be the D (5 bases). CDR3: CASSQGGGTDTQYF. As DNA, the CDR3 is TGCGCCAGCAGCCAAGGGGGCGGCACAGATACGCAGTATTTT.